A selection of T cell receptor beta chains follows, all from one sample in a study of T cells in Graves' hyperthyroidism and ophthalmopathy. Using its own MiXCR run on the multiplex PCR reads, TCRdb lists one record per CDR3 protein. Among some 440,000 distinct CDR3 sequences, approximately 14% were seen once, and the ten largest hold 13% to 15%. Sequenced sample: blood. These TCRs come from a woman younger than 35 with Graves' hyperthyroidism. The CDR3 runs from the conserved cysteine through the conserved F or W. D genes are given only for firm matches. Some rows mark clone size as missing; the rest say once, few, many or name a class of expanded clone.

cdr3_aa: CASSPGGTGANVLTF
cdr3_nt: TGTGCCAGCAGTCCCGGGGGAACTGGGGCCAACGTCCTGACTTTC
v_call: TRBV28
d_call: NA
j_call: TRBJ2-6
clone_size: many

cdr3_aa: CSVDQGTGNTIYF
cdr3_nt: TGCAGCGTTGACCAGGGGACTGGAAACACCATATATTTT
v_call: TRBV29-1
d_call: NA
j_call: TRBJ1-3
clone_size: few

cdr3_aa: CASSSIYEQYF
cdr3_nt: TGTGCCAGCAGTTCCATCTACGAGCAGTACTTC
v_call: TRBV12-3/TRBV12-4
d_call: NA
j_call: TRBJ2-7
clone_size: many

cdr3_aa: CASSWTSGETQYF
cdr3_nt: TGTGCCAGCAGCTGGACTAGCGGAGAGACCCAGTACTTC
v_call: TRBV7-2
d_call: TRBD2
j_call: TRBJ2-5
clone_size: many

cdr3_aa: CASSQEWGNQPQHF
cdr3_nt: TGCGCCAGCAGCCAAGAATGGGGGAATCAGCCCCAGCATTTT
v_call: TRBV4-3
d_call: NA
j_call: TRBJ1-5
clone_size: NA

cdr3_aa: CASSTDSWTGELFF
cdr3_nt: TGTGCCAGTAGTACGGACAGTTGGACCGGGGAGCTGTTTTTT
v_call: TRBV19
d_call: NA
j_call: TRBJ2-2
clone_size: few

cdr3_aa: CASSIGGTASNQPQHF
cdr3_nt: TGTGCCAGTAGTATAGGAGGGACCGCTAGCAATCAGCCCCAGCATTTT
v_call: TRBV19
d_call: NA
j_call: TRBJ1-5
clone_size: NA

cdr3_aa: CSAWPPRGLTDTQYF
cdr3_nt: TGCAGTGCTTGGCCACCGCGGGGCCTCACAGATACGCAGTATTTT
v_call: TRBV20-1
d_call: NA
j_call: TRBJ2-3
clone_size: many

cdr3_aa: CSAGTSGRGEQFF
cdr3_nt: TGCAGCGCCGGGACTAGCGGGAGAGGTGAGCAGTTCTTC
v_call: TRBV29-1
d_call: TRBD2
j_call: TRBJ2-1
clone_size: NA

cdr3_aa: CASSLDQAKNIQYF
cdr3_nt: TGCGCCAGCAGCTTGGACCAAGCCAAAAACATTCAGTACTTC
v_call: TRBV5-1
d_call: NA
j_call: TRBJ2-4
clone_size: few

cdr3_aa: CASSLAQGLAGVYNEQFF
cdr3_nt: TGTGCCAGCAGCTTAGCGCAAGGACTAGCGGGGGTCTACAATGAGCAGTTCTTC
v_call: TRBV11-1
d_call: TRBD2
j_call: TRBJ2-1
clone_size: many

cdr3_aa: CASTWPGAHSNQPQHF
cdr3_nt: TGTGCCAGCACCTGGCCGGGGGCCCATAGCAATCAGCCCCAGCATTTT
v_call: TRBV28
d_call: NA
j_call: TRBJ1-5
clone_size: many

cdr3_aa: CASRLPSLRDRGLLGNQPQHF
cdr3_nt: TGTGCCAGCAGATTACCCTCCTTAAGGGACAGGGGTTTACTAGGCAATCAGCCCCAGCATTTT
v_call: TRBV28
d_call: TRBD1
j_call: TRBJ1-5
clone_size: many

cdr3_aa: CASSLFQRSSSYNEQFF
cdr3_nt: TGTGCCAGCAGCTTATTTCAGCGTTCGAGCTCCTACAATGAGCAGTTCTTC
v_call: TRBV7-2
d_call: NA
j_call: TRBJ2-1
clone_size: many

cdr3_aa: CSVEGSTNQPQHF
cdr3_nt: TGCAGCGTTGAAGGGTCGACTAATCAGCCCCAGCATTTT
v_call: TRBV29-1
d_call: NA
j_call: TRBJ1-5
clone_size: many

cdr3_aa: CASSFLGTGGNQPQHF
cdr3_nt: TGTGCCAGCAGTTTCCTCGGGACAGGGGGCAATCAGCCCCAGCATTTT
v_call: TRBV28
d_call: TRBD1
j_call: TRBJ1-5
clone_size: many

cdr3_aa: CASSKLLAGGLETQYF
cdr3_nt: TGTGCCAGCAGCAAATTACTAGCGGGGGGTTTAGAGACCCAGTACTTC
v_call: TRBV7-2
d_call: TRBD2
j_call: TRBJ2-5
clone_size: many

cdr3_aa: CASSFGFEDTQYF
cdr3_nt: TGTGCCAGCAGCTTCGGATTTGAGGATACGCAGTATTTT
v_call: TRBV7-2
d_call: NA
j_call: TRBJ2-3
clone_size: NA

cdr3_aa: CASSSFGGLATEAFF
cdr3_nt: TGTGCCAGCAGTTCTTTCGGCGGCCTGGCCACTGAAGCTTTCTTT
v_call: TRBV6-1
d_call: NA
j_call: TRBJ1-1
clone_size: many

cdr3_aa: CSALRTGAYEQYF
cdr3_nt: TGCAGTGCCCTCAGGACAGGTGCCTACGAGCAGTACTTC
v_call: TRBV20-1
d_call: TRBD1
j_call: TRBJ2-7
clone_size: many

cdr3_aa: CSATKALYNEQFF
cdr3_nt: TGCAGTGCTACAAAAGCGCTTTACAATGAGCAGTTCTTC
v_call: TRBV20-1
d_call: NA
j_call: TRBJ2-1
clone_size: many

cdr3_aa: CASSVATSGAVEWLFF
cdr3_nt: TGTGCCAGCAGTGTAGCTACTAGCGGGGCCGTCGAGTGGCTGTTTTTT
v_call: TRBV2
d_call: TRBD2
j_call: TRBJ2-2
clone_size: NA

cdr3_aa: CASSQEQGLRFGANVLTF
cdr3_nt: TGTGCCAGCAGCCAAGAACAGGGTCTACGTTTTGGGGCCAACGTCCTGACTTTC
v_call: TRBV14
d_call: NA
j_call: TRBJ2-6
clone_size: once

cdr3_aa: CASRRAGSIGELFF
cdr3_nt: TGTGCCAGCAGGCGAGCGGGGAGCATCGGGGAGCTGTTTTTT
v_call: TRBV11-1
d_call: TRBD2
j_call: TRBJ2-2
clone_size: many

cdr3_aa: CASSVRSGSRVDEQFF
cdr3_nt: TGTGCCAGCAGTGTCCGTAGCGGGAGTCGGGTAGATGAGCAGTTCTTC
v_call: TRBV6-4
d_call: TRBD2
j_call: TRBJ2-1
clone_size: few

cdr3_aa: CASSPRRREGTDTQYF
cdr3_nt: TGTGCCAGCAGCCCAAGAAGGCGGGAGGGAACAGATACGCAGTATTTT
v_call: TRBV7-9
d_call: TRBD2
j_call: TRBJ2-3
clone_size: NA

cdr3_aa: CASSYRGLPGEQFF
cdr3_nt: TGTGCCAGCAGCTACCGAGGTTTACCCGGTGAGCAGTTCTTC
v_call: TRBV12-3/TRBV12-4
d_call: NA
j_call: TRBJ2-1
clone_size: many

cdr3_aa: CATRWTENTEAFF
cdr3_nt: TGTGCCACCAGGTGGACCGAGAACACTGAAGCTTTCTTT
v_call: TRBV24-1
d_call: NA
j_call: TRBJ1-1
clone_size: many

cdr3_aa: CASSLVTGGQETQYF
cdr3_nt: TGCGCCAGCAGCTTGGTGACAGGGGGCCAAGAGACCCAGTACTTC
v_call: TRBV5-1
d_call: TRBD1
j_call: TRBJ2-5
clone_size: few